The 27 T cell receptor beta chains below come from one sample, sequenced in a study of T cell responses to AZD1222 COVID-19 vaccine. Sequencing used immunoSEQ multiplex PCR; TCRdb keeps in-frame clones, though not all of them. Of some 120,000 clones in the sample, around 90% are singletons; the top ten hold 4% to 4.5%. Specimen: peripheral blood, collected 28 days after the second dose of the MenACWY control vaccine. These receptors were obtained from an adult who received the MenACWY meningococcal vaccine as a control.

V gene TRBV6-2 or TRBV6-3 combines with J gene TRBJ2-3; 7 bases fit TRBD2. J lost 0 bases, V lost 6 bases, and 9 bases had no gene match. This CDR3 has 16 amino acids. The germline gives CDR1 MNHEY, CDR2 SVGEGT. The CDR3 nucleotides read TGTGCCAGCAGCAAGAGACTAGCCCGAAGCACAGATACGCAGTATTTT. Translating it yields CASSKRLARSTDTQYF.

The chain uses TRBV2 and TRBJ2-2; 7 nucleotides agree with TRBD1. This CDR3 has 14 residues. The germline V gene has CDR1 SNHLY and CDR2 FYNNEI. Trimming removed 7 bases from V and 1 base from J; junction bases left unmatched: 3. CDR3 nucleotide sequence: TGTGCCAGCACGGGACAGATGAACACCGGGGAGCTGTTTTTT. This sequence encodes CASTGQMNTGELFF.

This clone is a singleton in its sample. V is TRBV20-1 and J is TRBJ2-7; 8 positions match TRBD1. The CDR3 length is 14 residues. Per the germline V gene, CDR1 is DFQATT and CDR2 is SNEGSKA (reference sequence). The J segment lost 0 bases and the V segment lost 3 bases, leaving 4 bases of the junction unmatched. CDR3 residues: CSASRDRSSYEQYF. As DNA, the CDR3 is TGCAGTGCTAGTAGGGACAGGAGCTCCTACGAGCAGTACTTC.

The chain uses TRBV6-6 and TRBJ2-7, with D possibly being TRBD2 (6 bases). The ends were cut back, 4 bases at V and 3 bases at J, with 16 bases in the middle. The CDR3 has 15 residues. CDR1 MNHNY and CDR2 SVGAGI come from the germline V gene (reference sequence). The CDR3: CASSFSRREIYEQYF. CDR3 coding DNA: TGTGCCAGCAGTTTCTCCCGGCGGGAAATCTACGAGCAGTACTTC.

V usage is TRBV27 and J usage is TRBJ2-3, with 14 positions matching TRBD2. Germline V CDR1 and CDR2: MNHEY, SMNVEV (reference sequence). V was pared by 6 bases and J by 6 bases, with 8 bases of the junction left unmatched. CDR3 length: 16 residues. The CDR3 DNA follows: TGTGCCAGCAGCCAGAGGACTAGCGGGGGGCGGGATACGCAGTATTTT. Translated, it gives CASSQRTSGGRDTQYF.

The chain carries TRBV5-4 and TRBJ2-1; D may be TRBD2 (6 bases). The CDR3 covers 16 residues. The germline gives CDR1 SGHNT, CDR2 YYREEE (reference sequence). Trimming took 4 bases from V and 4 from J, leaving 18 bases between them. In DNA, the CDR3 is TGTGCCAGCAGCGCCTTAGTAGCGGCGGGGTACAATGAGCAGTTCTTC. Translating gives CASSALVAAGYNEQFF.

Only one count was recorded for this clone. V is TRBV9 and J is TRBJ2-7, with TRBD2 matching 7 bases. The CDR3 has 16 residues. Germline V gene sequence: CDR1 SGDLS, CDR2 YYNGEE. J lost 0 bases, V lost 4 bases, and 10 bases had no gene match. The CDR3 DNA is TGTGCCAGCAGCTCCCGTGGGAGGGAGAGCTCCTACGAGCAGTACTTC. Its translation is CASSSRGRESSYEQYF.

The chain employs TRBV6-5 and TRBJ1-3; possible D gene TRBD1, 5 bases. Trimming removed 7 bases at V and 0 bases at J, with 13 bases between. The CDR3 runs 15 residues. Per germline, CDR1 MNHEY and CDR2 SVGAGI. Written as DNA, the CDR3 is TGTGCCAGCACGAGGGGTGGCGGCTCTGGAAACACCATATATTTT. It codes for CASTRGGGSGNTIYF.

The V and J genes are TRBV2 and TRBJ2-7, with D possibly matching TRBD1 (7 bases). Germline values: CDR1 SNHLY, CDR2 FYNNEI. Trimming removed 6 bases from V and 2 bases from J, with 14 bases in between. CDR3 length: 14 residues. CDR3 DNA: TGTGCCAGCAGCGGAGGGACAGCAGCCTACGAGCAGTACGTC. Protein sequence: CASSGGTAAYEQYV.

V gene TRBV12-3 or TRBV12-4 combines with J gene TRBJ1-1; D not certain. V was pared by 1 base and J by 1 base, with 4 bases between. This CDR3 spans 13 amino acids. CDR3 sequence reads: CASSLGRNTEAFF. CDR3 DNA: TGTGCCAGCAGTTTAGGGAGGAACACTGAAGCTTTCTTT.

The rearrangement uses TRBV27 and TRBJ2-2, with D possibly matching TRBD2 (7 bases). V dropped 4 bases and J dropped 4 bases, with 10 bases sitting between them. Germline V lookup: CDR1 MNHEY, CDR2 SMNVEV (reference sequence). This CDR3 has 14 residues. CDR3 in amino acids: CASSSRGGTGELFF. DNA of the CDR3: TGTGCCAGCAGTTCTAGGGGGGGCACCGGGGAGCTGTTTTTT.

Note on this clone: Other DNA sequences from this sample encode an identical CDR3 as well. V usage is TRBV9 and J usage is TRBJ2-5, with TRBD1 identical over 8 bases. Looked up from germline, CDR1 is SGDLS and CDR2 is YYNGEE. The CDR3 totals 14 residues. V shed 2 bases and J 5 bases; nucleotides not matched to a gene: 5. CDR3 loop: CASSVGTGRETQYF. CDR3 bases: TGTGCCAGCAGCGTGGGGACAGGAAGGGAGACCCAGTACTTC.

This clone was detected once. The gene calls are TRBV28 and TRBJ1-2; possible D gene TRBD1, 5 bases. V lost 4 bases and J lost 4, with 10 bases in between. The CDR3 sequence is 13 residues long. CDR1 and CDR2 from the germline V gene are MDHEN and SYDVKM. The CDR3 region is CASSSGPSYGYTF. CDR3 sequence (DNA): TGTGCCAGCAGTTCGGGGCCCTCCTATGGCTACACCTTC.

The rearrangement joins TRBV9 to TRBJ1-5; 7 bases agree with TRBD1. V lost 0 bases, J lost 9 bases, and 0 bases stayed unmatched. The CDR3 runs to 12 residues. CDR1 is SGDLS, CDR2 YYNGEE, per germline. The CDR3: CASSVGTGPQHF. CDR3 DNA sequence: TGTGCCAGCAGCGTAGGGACAGGGCCCCAGCATTTT.

This clone was recorded only once. The J gene is TRBJ2-1, the V gene TRBV20-1, with unresolved D. The CDR3 runs to 11 residues. From germline, CDR1 is DFQATT and CDR2 SNEGSKA (reference sequence). V was clipped by 1 base and J by 10 bases, with 8 bases between them. This CDR3 is CSARVVGEQFF. CDR3 DNA: TGCAGTGCTAGAGTAGTGGGGGAGCAGTTCTTC.

The chain combines TRBV6-4 with TRBJ1-1, with D unresolved. Trimming removed 6 bases from V and 3 bases from J, with 14 bases in between. From germline, CDR1 is MRHNA and CDR2 SNTAGT. The CDR3 totals 14 residues. The CDR3 reads CASSRQGGHTEAFF. The CDR3 DNA is TGTGCCAGCAGCAGACAAGGAGGTCACACTGAAGCTTTCTTT.

The chain couples TRBV9 to TRBJ2-1; unclear D gene. Germline CDR1 and CDR2: SGDLS and YYNGEE. Trimming shortened V by 0 bases and J by 10 bases, and 11 bases separated the two germline ends. This CDR3 contains 13 residues. CDR3 nucleotides: TGTGCCAGCAGCGTAGCGGTGGGCTTCGAGCAGTTCTTC. Amino acids: CASSVAVGFEQFF.

The chain uses TRBV3-1 (or the pseudogene TRBV3-2) and TRBJ2-6; no definite D call. There are 21 residues in the CDR3. The V gene lost 0 bases and the J gene lost 0 bases, with 21 bases spanning the gap. Germline CDR1 is LGHDT and CDR2 is YNNKEL (reference sequence). DNA for the CDR3: TGTGCCAGCAGCCAAGAGATCGCTATCAATCTCAGAAGCTCTGGGGCCAACGTCCTGACTTTC. It specifies CASSQEIAINLRSSGANVLTF.

The V and J genes are TRBV28 and TRBJ1-5; D not certain. This CDR3 is 12 amino acids long. Trimming took 2 bases from V and 5 from J, leaving 4 bases between them. Germline-derived CDR1 and CDR2 are MDHEN and SYDVKM. The CDR3 region is CASSLMDQPQHF. As DNA, the CDR3 is TGTGCCAGCAGTTTAATGGATCAGCCCCAGCATTTT.

This chain uses TRBV18 with TRBJ1-2; TRBD1 matches at 7 bases. The germline V gene encodes CDR1 KGHSH and CDR2 LQKENI. The trim removed 5 bases at V and 1 base at J, leaving 7 bases unmatched. This CDR3 comprises 15 residues. The DNA of the CDR3 is TGTGCCAGCTCATCGAGACAGGGAAATAACTATGGCTACACCTTC. Translating it yields CASSSRQGNNYGYTF.

V is TRBV6-1 and J is TRBJ2-1, with 7 positions matching TRBD2. Trimming cost V 2 bases and J 1 base; bases outside gene matches: 5. CDR1 and CDR2 from the germline V gene are MNHNS and SASEGT. The CDR3 has 16 amino acids. CDR3 in DNA: TGTGCCAGCAGTGAACCTCGTAGCGGGTCCTACAATGAGCAGTTCTTC. Its protein is CASSEPRSGSYNEQFF.

This clone has just a few counts. The gene calls are TRBV5-1 and TRBJ1-6; 7 bases line up with TRBD1. V lost 1 base and J lost 7; bases outside the gene matches: 11. CDR1 is SGHRS and CDR2 is YFSETQ in the germline V gene. The CDR3 has 17 residues. DNA of the CDR3: TGCGCCAGCAGCTTGTGGGCAGGGGGAAGTTTGAATTCACCCCTCCACTTT. Residues: CASSLWAGGSLNSPLHF.

J is TRBJ2-1 and V is TRBV18; 11 bases are shared with TRBD2. Germline V gives CDR1 KGHSH, CDR2 LQKENI. This CDR3 region has 16 residues. The junction had 6 bases not matched to a gene; V was cut back by 3 bases and J by 5 bases. Here the CDR3 DNA reads TGTGCCAGCTCACCTATGAGGGGACTAGCGGACAATGAGCAGTTCTTC. It is translated as CASSPMRGLADNEQFF.

The V gene is TRBV13, the J gene TRBJ1-3, with D possibly TRBD1 on 5 matching bases. The length of the CDR3 is 14 residues. CDR1 and CDR2 (germline): PRHDT, FYEKMQ (reference sequence). Between the trimmed V and J ends, which lost 3 bases and 2 bases, there was a span of 8 bases. The CDR3 here is CASSLGQPGNTIYF. In DNA, the CDR3 is TGTGCCAGCAGCTTGGGGCAGCCTGGAAACACCATATATTTT.

The chain combines TRBV28 with TRBJ1-1, with TRBD1 as a possible D gene (6 bases). Trimming removed 4 bases at V and 0 bases at J, with 21 bases between. Germline V lookup: CDR1 MDHEN, CDR2 SYDVKM. CDR3 length equals 18 residues. For the CDR3, the DNA is TGTGCCAGCAGTTCTATTATTGGGGTGGCAGGGGTGAACACTGAAGCTTTCTTT. This codes for CASSSIIGVAGVNTEAFF.

Turning to this clone: This specimen includes other DNA sequences encoding the same CDR3. V and J are TRBV2 and TRBJ2-1; 11 positions match TRBD2. In germline, CDR1 is SNHLY, CDR2 FYNNEI. The V segment lost 4 bases and the J segment 4 bases; nucleotides outside the gene matches: 3. The CDR3 consists of 15 residues. CDR3 amino acids: CASSGTSGGYNEQFF. CDR3 sequence (DNA): TGTGCCAGCAGTGGAACTAGCGGGGGATACAATGAGCAGTTCTTC.

The chain employs TRBV10-1 and TRBJ2-2; no firm D call. Germline-derived CDR1 and CDR2 are WNHNN and SYGVQD (reference sequence). V was cut by 3 bases and J by 0 bases, with 11 bases left in between. CDR3 length: 16 amino acids. CDR3 sequence reads: CASSDEGYANTGELFF. The CDR3 bases are TGCGCCAGCAGTGATGAAGGGTACGCGAACACCGGGGAGCTGTTTTTT.